This T cell receptor beta chain is from a study of blood T cell repertoires in COVID-19. Germline V gene data show CDR1 as SGHVS and CDR2 as FQNEAQ. V was shortened by 1 base and J by 0 bases, with 6 bases between the two germline ends. The CDR3 is 14 residues long. In the authors' workflow: Estimation of nucleated cell counts relied on the amplification of reference gene primers. Method: immunoSEQ multiplex PCR; TCRdb's copy keeps in-frame clones and lacks some. Clonal size and the V and J genes are those of that table, whereas D and trimming came from the DNA. The sample lists 100,000 to 150,000 clones; about 79% were seen once. Comment on this clone: Other DNA sequences of this sample code for an identical CDR3.

The sequence was obtained from a middle-aged man with active or convalescent COVID-19. The chain links TRBV7-8 to TRBJ1-1; unclear D gene. Sequencing was done on a sample of peripheral blood. CDR3 sequence reads: CASSLGHLNTEAFF. CDR3 DNA: TGTGCCAGCAGCTTAGGGCATTTGAACACTGAAGCTTTCTTT.